This T cell receptor (beta chain) was obtained from a study of response to subunit inactivated influenza vaccine. Regarding this clonotype: Its target is not known.

TCRdb re-called the RT-PCR reads with MiXCR, one entry per CDR3 protein. The sample holds about 650,000 distinct CDR3 sequences, around 13% seen once. This CDR3 has 16 residues. V was pared by 3 bases and J by 1 base, with 15 bases between. Study-level points and caveats: The authors suggested that few new T cells are recruited per seasonal influenza vaccination.

The origin of this receptor is a man over 45 who received an inactivated influenza vaccine. Here the sequenced sample was PBMCs from blood, taken 14 to 15 days before vaccination. The chain carries TRBV12-3 or TRBV12-4 and TRBJ1-1; D is unclear. The CDR3 protein is CASSFWSGEGNTEAFF. The CDR3 DNA is TGTGCCAGCAGTTTTTGGTCAGGTGAGGGGAACACTGAAGCTTTCTTT.